The clone carrying this TCR beta chain has just a few counts. Its cognate antigen is unknown. This sample is part of a study of response to subunit inactivated influenza vaccine. The study's findings and limits: The authors put forward the suggestion that each seasonal influenza vaccination may bring in only a limited number of new T cells.

Using its own MiXCR run on the RT-PCR reads, TCRdb lists one record per CDR3 protein. The table shows more than 450,000 distinct CDR3 sequences, with approximately 10% occurring only once. The origin of this receptor is a man aged 45-65 years who received an inactivated influenza vaccine. The specimen comprised PBMCs from blood, sampled on the day of vaccination.

The CDR3 loop is CASTHKPLPQDRLGTYEQYF. In DNA, the CDR3 is TGTGCCAGCACTCATAAACCTCTCCCCCAAGACAGGTTGGGGACTTACGAGCAGTACTTC. The rearrangement joins TRBV6-2 or TRBV6-3 to TRBJ2-7; D is possibly TRBD1 or TRBD2 (6 bases each). V lost 7 bases and J 4 bases, leaving 35 bases between the germline ends. CDR1 and CDR2 from the germline V gene are MNHEY and SVGEGT. The CDR3 runs 20 residues.